This T cell receptor beta chain is drawn from a study of tumor-infiltrating lymphocytes in localized non-small cell lung cancer. Study-level information: Some samples were collected after neoadjuvant chemotherapy; smokers, never-smokers and several histologies were included.

Regarding this clone: The antigen is unknown.

Findings and limits, study-wide: Tumors had more T cell infiltration than uninvolved lung, per TCRbeta sequencing and CD3 counts. T-cell fraction did not differ between immunotypes IM1 and IM2.

Profiling relied on immunoSEQ multiplex PCR, and the TCRdb table lists in-frame clones only, not all of them. The sample consists of 25,000 to 30,000 clones, roughly 88% of them appearing once. CDR3 length: 15 amino acids. V lost 1 base, J lost 4 bases, and 3 bases stayed unmatched. Germline V CDR1 and CDR2: SGHTA, FQGNSA. The sequencing input was lung tumor tissue. The gene calls are TRBV7-2 and TRBJ2-5; 10 nucleotides line up with TRBD1. The receptor was derived from a human donor with non-small cell lung cancer. CDR3 sequence: CASSLGTGGPETQYF. The CDR3 DNA is TGTGCCAGCAGCTTAGGGACAGGGGGTCCAGAGACCCAGTACTTC.